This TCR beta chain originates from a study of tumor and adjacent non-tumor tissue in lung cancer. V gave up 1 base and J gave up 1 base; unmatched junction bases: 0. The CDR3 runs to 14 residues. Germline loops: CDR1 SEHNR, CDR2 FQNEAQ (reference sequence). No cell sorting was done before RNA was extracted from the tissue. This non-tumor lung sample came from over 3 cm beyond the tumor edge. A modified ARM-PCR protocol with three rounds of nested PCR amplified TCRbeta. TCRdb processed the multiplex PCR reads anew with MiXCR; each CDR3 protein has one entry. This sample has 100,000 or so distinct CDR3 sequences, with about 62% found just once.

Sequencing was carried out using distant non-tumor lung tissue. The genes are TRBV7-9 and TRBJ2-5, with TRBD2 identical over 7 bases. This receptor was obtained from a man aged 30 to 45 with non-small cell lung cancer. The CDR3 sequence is CASSLGGGQETQYF. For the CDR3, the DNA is TGTGCCAGCAGCTTAGGGGGGGGCCAAGAGACCCAGTACTTC.